These 15 T cell receptor beta chains were sequenced from one sample in a study of cytomegalovirus exposure and HLA in healthy donors. Use of 60 Vbeta and 13 Jbeta primers characterized the PCR. The assay was immunoSEQ multiplex PCR, and TCRdb's table has in-frame clones only and misses some. The table lists around 100,000 clones. The sequenced sample consisted of PBMCs. The receptors originated from a man aged 35-49 years in good health and CMV-seronegative.

The CDR3: CASSERELASETQYF. In DNA, the CDR3 is TGTGCCAGCAGTGAAAGGGAACTAGCCTCAGAGACCCAGTACTTC. The chain joins TRBV6-1 to TRBJ2-5; possibly TRBD2 for D (6 bases). Germline V gene lookup returns CDR1 MNHNS and CDR2 SASEGT. This CDR3 has 15 amino acids. The germline V and J ends were trimmed by 2 bases and 4 bases, with 14 bases remaining between them.

CDR3 coding DNA: TGTGCCAGCAGTGACTCGAATCTCAGGTACACTGAAGCTTTCTTT. Its translation: CASSDSNLRYTEAFF. This chain links TRBV6-4 with TRBJ1-1; D remains unclear. Germline V lookup: CDR1 MRHNA, CDR2 SNTAGT. The V and J ends lost 0 bases and 3 bases respectively, with 11 bases between them. The CDR3 spans 15 residues.

The chain employs TRBV6-5 and TRBJ1-4; D not certain. Per the germline V gene, CDR1 is MNHEY and CDR2 is SVGAGI. The CDR3 runs 14 residues. V shed 2 bases and J shed 7 bases, with 11 bases lying between them. CDR3 sequence: CASSYARGSEKLFF. The CDR3, as DNA: TGTGCCAGCAGTTACGCCCGTGGCAGTGAAAAACTGTTTTTT.

V gene TRBV7-6 combines with J gene TRBJ1-5; 9 positions agree with TRBD1. This CDR3 has 14 amino acids. V lost 5 bases and J lost 9; bases outside the gene matches: 8. Germline V gene data show CDR1 as SGHVS and CDR2 as FNYEAQ. CDR3 residues: CASSLGQGNAPQHF. CDR3 nucleotides: TGTGCCAGCAGCCTTGGACAGGGGAACGCGCCCCAGCATTTT.

The chain has TRBV7-9 and TRBJ2-7, with TRBD1 matching 8 bases. Germline V lookup: CDR1 SEHNR, CDR2 FQNEAQ (reference sequence). The CDR3 contains 15 residues. J gave up 7 bases and V 4 bases, and 12 bases lay outside the gene matches. The CDR3 sequence is CASSSHSGGLREQYF. CDR3 DNA sequence: TGTGCCAGCAGCTCTCATTCAGGGGGCTTAAGGGAGCAGTACTTC.

The J gene is TRBJ2-2, the V gene TRBV10-2; D may be TRBD1 (5 bases). The CDR3 totals 16 residues. V gave up 6 bases and J gave up 4 bases, with 18 bases separating them. The germline V gene encodes CDR1 WSHSY and CDR2 SAAADI. CDR3 DNA: TGCGCCAGCAGGACTCATGGGGCAGCCGGCACCGGGGAGCTGTTTTTT. Its translation is CASRTHGAAGTGELFF.

The CDR3 sequence: CASSPEVQANYGYTF. CDR3 bases: TGTGCCAGCAGCCCAGAGGTCCAAGCTAACTATGGCTACACCTTC. This chain uses TRBV9 with TRBJ1-2; D is ambiguous. Per germline, CDR1 SGDLS and CDR2 YYNGEE. The ends were cut back, 4 bases at V and 0 bases at J, with 13 bases in the middle. The CDR3 consists of 15 residues.

The V gene is TRBV19, the J gene TRBJ2-7; 12 bases align to TRBD2. The J segment lost 6 bases and the V segment lost 5 bases, leaving 23 bases of the junction unmatched. This CDR3 is 20 amino acids long. Germline V gives CDR1 LNHDA, CDR2 SQIVND (reference sequence). The CDR3 bases are TGTGCCAGTAGTCGGTTCGGGCTAGCGGGGGGGCGAGTCGATTTCGTCGAGCAGTACTTC. It yields the protein CASSRFGLAGGRVDFVEQYF.

The rearrangement uses TRBV28 and TRBJ2-2; 11 bases are a match to TRBD2. This CDR3 contains 15 residues. Germline values: CDR1 MDHEN, CDR2 SYDVKM. The V segment lost 5 bases and the J segment 7 bases; nucleotides outside the gene matches: 6. Here the CDR3 DNA reads TGTGCCAGCAGTCACCAAGGGACTAGCGGCGGGGAGCTGTTTTTT. Protein: CASSHQGTSGGELFF.

The CDR3 protein is CASSFGTSGSYEQFF. CDR3 coding DNA: TGTGCCAGCAGTTTCGGTACTAGCGGGAGCTATGAGCAGTTCTTC. The V and J genes are TRBV27 and TRBJ2-1; 11 bases fit TRBD2. Germline CDR1 and CDR2: MNHEY and SMNVEV (reference sequence). The CDR3 covers 15 residues. Losses at the gene ends were 3 bases for V and 8 bases for J; bases not matched to a gene: 6.

The chain joins TRBV6-1 to TRBJ1-5, with TRBD1 matching 8 bases. CDR1 and CDR2 from the germline V gene are MNHNS and SASEGT. The junction had 3 bases not matched to a gene; V was cut back by 2 bases and J by 6 bases. CDR3 length: 14 residues. The CDR3 coding sequence is TGTGCCAGCAGTGAACAGGGGGCTTTTCAGCCCCAGCATTTT. Translation gives CASSEQGAFQPQHF.

The chain links TRBV7-2 to TRBJ2-1; 7 bases are shared with TRBD2. CDR1 and CDR2 (germline): SGHTA, FQGNSA. V dropped 2 bases and J dropped 6; count of bases not matched to a gene: 10. CDR3 length: 16 residues. The DNA for the CDR3 is TGTGCCAGCAGCTTACGCACCGGACTAGGTTTCAATGAGCAGTTCTTC. Translating gives CASSLRTGLGFNEQFF.

The rearrangement links TRBV7-8 to TRBJ2-7, with D possibly TRBD1 on 5 matching bases. The germline V gene encodes CDR1 SGHVS and CDR2 FQNEAQ. V was cut by 2 bases and J by 2 bases, with 7 bases left in between. The CDR3 has 13 amino acids. CDR3 sequence: CASSLQDTYEQYF. The DNA of the CDR3 is TGTGCCAGCAGCTTACAGGACACCTACGAGCAGTACTTC.

This chain uses TRBV15 with TRBJ1-1; no clear D gene. V lost 2 bases to trimming and J lost 5 bases, with 9 bases between them. This CDR3 contains 13 residues. Germline CDR1 reads LNHNV; CDR2 reads YYDKDF (reference sequence). The chain's CDR3 is CATSRSPGTEAFF. For the CDR3, the DNA is TGTGCCACCAGCAGATCCCCCGGGACTGAAGCTTTCTTT.

The genes are TRBV7-6 and TRBJ2-3; D perhaps matches TRBD1 (5 bases). Germline V CDR1 and CDR2: SGHVS, FNYEAQ. The CDR3 is 14 amino acids. V was pared by 3 bases and J by 4 bases, with 11 bases between. Written as DNA, the CDR3 is TGTGCCAGCAGCTTGGCGGACAAGGCAGATACGCAGTATTTT. It specifies CASSLADKADTQYF.